Listed below are T cell receptor beta chains from one sample, sequenced in a study of control samples from healthy donors and cancer patients. Clones were sequenced by immunoSEQ multiplex PCR, and TCRdb holds only the in-frame ones, with some missing. The sample contains hundreds of thousands of clones, over 75% of which appear only once. The material sequenced was PBMCs. Receptors were obtained from a man aged 35-49 years with head and neck cancer. The CDR3 runs from the conserved cysteine through the conserved F or W.

v_gene,CDR3aa
TRBV7-2,CASVRGGTDTQYF
TRBV5-1,CASSFDPRGTDTQYF
TRBV5-4,CASSTGTGGAGAKNIQYF
TRBV7-2,CASSPGPDLRGEKLFF
TRBV28,CASSLMSGGDHNEQFF
TRBV7-3,CASSLTGQTSSYNEQFF
TRBV11-2,CASSFSGRATDTQYF
TRBV7-9,CASSLGRSSGANVLTF
TRBV19,CASYQGQTNTGELFF
TRBV2,CASCEGRKSHEQYF
TRBV4-1,CASSQAPAGPGYNSPLHF
TRBV28,CASSHIRGAQNEQFF
TRBV19,CASSMNPAVNTEAFF
TRBV19,CASSGNIYEQYF
TRBV5-4,CASSVPDLTGPSGETQYF
TRBV3-1/TRBV3-2,CASSQAWDRAWNEQFF
TRBV19,CASSQPPGLAGLAKNIQYF
TRBV2,CASSELPRGNSPLHF
TRBV10-3,CAITPRGRDTQYF
TRBV7-9,CASSLEVRAGYTF
TRBV6-5,CASSLGISAPNGYTF
TRBV7-2,CASSLRGGHEQYF
TRBV15,CATSRDANRGPGVNEQFF
TRBV27,CASSSSGTGGKGSPLHF
TRBV14,CASSQVRGISLTEAFF
TRBV5-1,CASSFNGQDTEAFF
TRBV29-1,CSGWTGAYGYTF
TRBV2,CASRAGTGLNEQFF
TRBV10-3,CAISRTGVANTGELFF
TRBV5-8,CASSLAGRKNQPQHF